The clone carrying this T cell receptor (beta chain) has just one count. Sequenced by immunoSEQ multiplex PCR; TCRdb stores in-frame clones only, minus some. The sample consists of 55,000 to 90,000 clones, more than 85% of them appearing once. The data were taken from a study of blood T cell repertoires in COVID-19. Study-wide background: Acute-phase and convalescent COVID-19 samples originated in the United States, Italy and Spain.

Germline values: CDR1 SEHNR, CDR2 FQNEAQ (reference sequence). This CDR3 is 15 amino acids long. The V end lost 4 bases, the J end lost 5 bases, and 16 bases lay between the germline ends. The chain has TRBV7-9 and TRBJ2-3, with D perhaps TRBD2 (6 bases). The sequenced sample was peripheral blood. The TCR sequence derives from a human donor with active COVID-19. The donor label of this sample is uncertain. As DNA, the CDR3 is TGTGCCAGCAGCTCGACCCTCGGGAGTTTAGATACGCAGTATTTT. Its translation is CASSSTLGSLDTQYF.